The rows below give T cell receptor beta chains drawn from one sample of a study of OX40 agonist ivuxolimab in advanced cancers. Data came from immunoSEQ multiplex PCR; TCRdb stores just in-frame clones and leaves some out. The sample carries 25,000 to 35,000 clones, approximately 86% recorded once. The sample in question was CD4+ or CD8+ T cells sorted from blood, obtained in a trial of the OX40 agonist ivuxolimab. Receptors originate from an adult with an advanced solid tumor such as melanoma, head and neck, liver or kidney cancer. Each CDR3 is given with its conserved first and last residue. D genes are given only for firm matches. Clone size, where shown, is once, few, many, or a class for clones that have expanded.

>NA|TRBV29-1|TRBJ2-2|13|NA
TGCAGCGTTGGGACAGTGAACACCGGGGAGCTGTTTTTT
CSVGTVNTGELFF
>NA|TRBV6-1|TRBJ2-7|15|NA
TGTGCCAGCAGGTTGGGAGCGGACCACTCCTACGAGCAGTACTTC
CASRLGADHSYEQYF
>NA|TRBV28|TRBJ2-7|15|NA
TGTGCCAGCAGTTCCCATCGCCTTTACACCTACGAGCAGTACTTC
CASSSHRLYTYEQYF
>NA|TRBV27|TRBJ1-5|15|NA
TGTGCCAGCAGCCCCATCGCGGGGCGCAATCAGCCCCAGCATTTT
CASSPIAGRNQPQHF
>NA|TRBV7-8|TRBJ2-7|15|NA
TGTGCCAGCAGCTCCGGACAGAGAGCCCTTTGGGAGCAGTACTTC
CASSSGQRALWEQYF
>NA|TRBV5-1|TRBJ2-2|15|TRBD1
TGCGCCAGCAGTTATACGACAGGGGTCACCGGGGAGCTGTTTTTT
CASSYTTGVTGELFF
>NA|TRBV28|TRBJ2-7|13|TRBD1
TGTGCCTCCCGGGACAGGGGCTTCTACGAGCAGTACTTC
CASRDRGFYEQYF
>once|TRBV7-8|TRBJ2-5|13|NA
TGTGCCAGCAGCTTCGGACTCCTGGAGACCCAGTACTTC
CASSFGLLETQYF
>NA|TRBV7-9|TRBJ2-4|18|NA
TGTGCCAGCAGCTCCACCATGGGGGAAGCCGTAGCCAAAAACATTCAGTACTTC
CASSSTMGEAVAKNIQYF
>few|TRBV7-2|TRBJ1-2|13|TRBD1
TGTGCCAGCAGCCGGACAGGGGAGCTTGGCTACACCTTC
CASSRTGELGYTF
>NA|TRBV29-1|TRBJ2-4|14|NA
TGCAGCGTAAACGGGGGCCCCGGAGGGAACATTCAGTACTTC
CSVNGGPGGNIQYF
>NA|TRBV29-1|TRBJ2-1|13|TRBD2
TGCAGCGTGGAACTAGCGGGAAGAAATGAGCAGTTCTTC
CSVELAGRNEQFF
>once|TRBV6-5|TRBJ2-7|12|NA
TGTGCCAGCAGTTCGACTGTGTGGGAGCAGTACTTC
CASSSTVWEQYF
>NA|TRBV11-2|TRBJ2-7|13|NA
TGTGCCAGCAGCTTGGCCGGATTCAACGAGCAGTACTTC
CASSLAGFNEQYF
>NA|TRBV27|TRBJ2-3|17|NA
TGTGCCAGCAGTTTAAGTCTGTGGGGGACTAGCACAGATACGCAGTATTTT
CASSLSLWGTSTDTQYF
>once|TRBV27|TRBJ2-2|11|NA
TGTGCCACCGGGGCGGCCGGGGAGCTGTTTTTT
CATGAAGELFF
>NA|TRBV9|TRBJ2-7|12|NA
TGTGCCAGCAGCGCCTCTGGCGGGGAGGAGTACTTC
CASSASGGEEYF
>NA|TRBV9|TRBJ2-3|15|NA
TGTGCCAGCATTGGTAAAAGGCTAGCAGGGGATACGCAGTATTTT
CASIGKRLAGDTQYF
>NA|TRBV5-1|TRBJ2-7|15|TRBD1
TGCGCCAGCAGCTTCCGGGGACAGTTCCTCCACGAGCAGTACTTC
CASSFRGQFLHEQYF
>NA|TRBV29-1|TRBJ2-3|14|NA
TGCAACGTGGGTATTGGGACCAGCACAGATACGCAGTATTTT
CNVGIGTSTDTQYF
>NA|TRBV4-1|TRBJ2-6|16|NA
TGCGCCAGCAGCCAATGGGGGGGCGCTGGGGCCAACGTCCTGACTTTC
CASSQWGGAGANVLTF
>NA|TRBV7-9|TRBJ2-1|12|NA
TGTGCCAGCAGCTTGGGCTTCAATGAGCAGTTCTTC
CASSLGFNEQFF
>NA|TRBV5-4|TRBJ2-7|14|NA
TGTGCCAGCAGCTTTTGGGGAGGTGGCTACGAGCAGTACTTC
CASSFWGGGYEQYF
>NA|TRBV7-9|TRBJ2-6|16|TRBD2
TGTGCCAGCAGCCCGGGGGAGGGCACTGGGGCCAACGTCCTGACTTTC
CASSPGEGTGANVLTF
>NA|TRBV10-1|TRBJ2-1|14|NA
TGCGCCAGCAGTGTGAGGACAACTAACAATGAGCAGTTCTTC
CASSVRTTNNEQFF
>NA|TRBV27|TRBJ2-5|14|NA
TGTGCCAGCAGTTTCATAGGGGGACTGGAGACCCAGTACTTC
CASSFIGGLETQYF
>NA|TRBV18|TRBJ1-5|17|NA
TGTGCCAGCTCACCACCGGGCTGGCAGGGAGTGATTCAGCCCCAGCATTTT
CASSPPGWQGVIQPQHF
>NA|TRBV7-9|TRBJ2-1|17|TRBD2
TGTGCCAGCAGCTTAGGAACCGCGGGAGGCTCCTACAATGAGCAGTTCTTC
CASSLGTAGGSYNEQFF
>NA|TRBV27|TRBJ1-1|14|NA
TGTGCCAGCAGCAGGCTCGAGATGAACACTGAAGCTTTCTTT
CASSRLEMNTEAFF
>once|TRBV2|TRBJ2-1|13|NA
TGTGCCAGCAAACGGAGCTCCTACAATGAGCAGTTCTTC
CASKRSSYNEQFF
>NA|TRBV19|TRBJ1-6|14|NA
TGTGCCAGTAGCCCAGGGCCTTGGTGGTCACCCCTCCACTTT
CASSPGPWWSPLHF
>NA|TRBV4-1|TRBJ1-4|18|NA
TGCGCCAGCAGCCAAGAAAAACCCGGTCCGCGAAAGCCCGAAAAACTGTTTTTT
CASSQEKPGPRKPEKLFF
>NA|TRBV27|TRBJ2-7|10|NA
TGTGCCAGCAGGGACTACGAGCAGTACTTC
CASRDYEQYF
>once|TRBV2|TRBJ2-7|14|TRBD2
TGTGCCAGCAGTTTGAGCGGGGGAACCTACGAGCAGTACTTC
CASSLSGGTYEQYF
>NA|TRBV7-9|TRBJ2-1|15|NA
TGTGCCAGCAGCTTACGAAGGGAGTCCTACAATGAGCAGTTCTTC
CASSLRRESYNEQFF
>NA|TRBV5-6|TRBJ1-4|13|NA
TGTGCCAGCAGGACAGCGAAGGGGGAAAAACTGTTTTTT
CASRTAKGEKLFF
>NA|TRBV7-8|TRBJ2-2|13|TRBD1
TGTGCCAGCAGCGCCAGGGGGCCCGGGGAGCTGTTTTTT
CASSARGPGELFF
>few|TRBV7-9|TRBJ2-1|16|NA
TGTGCCAGCAGCCCACAAGGGGGACACAGGTTCCTGGAGCAGTTCTTC
CASSPQGGHRFLEQFF
>NA|TRBV6-4|TRBJ2-1|13|NA
TGTGCCAGCAGTGACGCCGGGTCCAATGAGCAGTTCTTC
CASSDAGSNEQFF
>NA|TRBV6-1|TRBJ2-2|18|TRBD1
TGTGCCAGCAGTGAATCGACAGGGGGGATCGCGAACACCGGGGAGCTGTTTTTT
CASSESTGGIANTGELFF
>NA|TRBV4-2|TRBJ2-1|15|NA
TGTGCCAGCAGCCAAGCGGCGGAAATTCTCAATGAGCAGTTCTTC
CASSQAAEILNEQFF
>NA|TRBV9|TRBJ2-7|15|TRBD1
TGTGCCAGCAGCCAGACACAGGGGGCGAGGGGCGAGCAGTACTTC
CASSQTQGARGEQYF
>NA|TRBV7-9|TRBJ2-2|14|NA
TGTGCCAGCATCCTAACCCCTCCCGCCGGGGAGCTGTTTTTT
CASILTPPAGELFF
>NA|TRBV30|TRBJ1-3|15|TRBD1
TGTGCCTGGGAGCCGGGACAGGGGGCGAGAAACACCATATATTTT
CAWEPGQGARNTIYF
>NA|TRBV13|TRBJ2-6|16|NA
TGTGCCAGCAGCTTAGCGGCAGCCTCTGGGGCCAACGTCCTGACTTTC
CASSLAAASGANVLTF
>few|TRBV7-6|TRBJ2-3|12|NA
TGTGCCAGCAGCTCTTACTACGATACGCAGTATTTT
CASSSYYDTQYF
>NA|TRBV11-1|TRBJ2-2|13|NA
TGTGCCAGCAGCTTGGGGGGCACCGGGGAGCTGTTTTTT
CASSLGGTGELFF
>NA|TRBV2|TRBJ1-2|16|NA
TGTGCCAGCAGTGATGACGTACAGGGATCTAACTATGGCTACACCTTC
CASSDDVQGSNYGYTF